This entry is about one T cell receptor (beta chain). The source of the sample is a study of blood T cell repertoires in COVID-19. On the study more broadly: T cells, B-cell-depleted T cells, or PBMCs provided the cDNA or gDNA that served as material.

V shed 6 bases and J 6 bases; nucleotides not matched to a gene: 10. This CDR3 has 15 residues. Germline V gene sequence: CDR1 WSHSY, CDR2 SAAADI. Original handling: Estimated nucleated cell counts came from reference gene primer amplification. Method: immunoSEQ multiplex PCR; TCRdb's copy keeps in-frame clones and lacks some. The V and J calls and clone size are taken from that table; D and trimming were inferred from the DNA. Of over 250,000 clones detected, just over 90% appear once; the ten largest clones hold about 2.2%. This sequence joins TRBV10-2 and TRBJ2-1, with 8 bases matching TRBD1. The sample was peripheral blood. The receptor's source is a woman aged 25 to 39 with COVID-19, enrolled during active disease. For the CDR3, the DNA is TGCGCCAGCAGAGCACCGGGACAGGCAGTCAATGAGCAGTTCTTC. Translating gives CASRAPGQAVNEQFF.